A selection of T cell receptor beta chains follows, all from one sample in a study of cytomegalovirus exposure and HLA in healthy donors. The assay was immunoSEQ multiplex PCR, and TCRdb's table has in-frame clones only and misses some. Of over 85,000 clones listed, 65% to 80% are singletons. Sequencing used PBMCs. The receptors shown here come from an older woman in good health and CMV-seropositive. Both conserved end residues are part of each CDR3. The D gene is left open where the match is weak. Size is omitted from some rows. Given values are once, few, many or a class for expanded clones.

>TRBV27|.|.|TRBJ2-5
TGTGCCAGCAGTTTATCCTTTGAGTACCAAGAGACCCAGTACTTC
CASSLSFEYQETQYF
>TRBV5-1|few|.|TRBJ1-1
TGCGCCAGCAGCTTACAGGTTAGGAACACTGAAGCTTTCTTT
CASSLQVRNTEAFF
>TRBV11-3|.|TRBD2|TRBJ2-1
TGTGCCAGCAGCTTGGAACTAGCGGGAGGGCCGGGAGTTGAGCAGTTCTTC
CASSLELAGGPGVEQFF
>TRBV6-5|.|.|TRBJ2-3
TGTGCCAGCAGGGCGGGACTTAGCACAGATACGCAGTATTTT
CASRAGLSTDTQYF
>TRBV10-3|few|TRBD1|TRBJ1-2
TGTGCCATCAAGAATCCCACAGGGGGTGGCGGCTACACCTTC
CAIKNPTGGGGYTF
>TRBV6-5|few|.|TRBJ1-2
TGTGCCAGCAGTCCCCAGGGCTACACCTTC
CASSPQGYTF
>TRBV9|.|.|TRBJ2-5
TGTGCCAGCAATGAGGGCTATGGCAGTGGGGAGACCCAGTACTTC
CASNEGYGSGETQYF
>TRBV29-1|once|TRBD2|TRBJ2-1
TGCAGCGTTGAGACTAGCTGGTCCTACAATGAGCAGTTCTTC
CSVETSWSYNEQFF
>TRBV7-9|.|.|TRBJ1-5
TGTGCCAGCAGCGCGCGGACTGATCAGCCCCAGCATTTT
CASSARTDQPQHF
>TRBV6-5|few|.|TRBJ2-1
TGTGCCAGCATGAGAGTAAATGAGCAGTTCTTC
CASMRVNEQFF
>TRBV11-1|.|.|TRBJ2-3
TGTGCCAGCAGCTTAGCCCTAAGTGGCACAGATACGCAGTATTTT
CASSLALSGTDTQYF
>TRBV6-1|.|.|TRBJ2-7
TGTGCCAGCAGTCTAACAGGGGGGGTAGGGGAGCAGTACTTC
CASSLTGGVGEQYF
>TRBV10-3|.|.|TRBJ1-1
TGTGCCACCCTGGGCCTAGGACAGTGGACTGAAGCTTTCTTT
CATLGLGQWTEAFF
>TRBV6-5|.|.|TRBJ2-7
TGTGCCAGCAGTCCCTTGAGGTACGAGCAGTACTTC
CASSPLRYEQYF
>TRBV6-5|.|TRBD1|TRBJ1-1
TGTGCCAGCAGTAGGACAGGGGGGTTGAACACTGAAGCTTTCTTT
CASSRTGGLNTEAFF
>TRBV14|.|TRBD2|TRBJ2-5
TGTGCCAGCAGCGTCTTTACTAGCGGGAGTTACCAAGAGACCCAGTACTTC
CASSVFTSGSYQETQYF
>TRBV6-6|.|.|TRBJ1-1
TGTGCCAGCAGTTACGGGGACTTGGGTCGGACTGAAGCTTTCTTT
CASSYGDLGRTEAFF
>TRBV29-1|.|TRBD1|TRBJ1-5
TGCAGCGTTGCACAGGGGGGAAGCAATCAGCCCCAGCATTTT
CSVAQGGSNQPQHF
>TRBV30|.|TRBD2|TRBJ2-1
TGTGCCTGGAGTCCTAGCGGGGGGGACAATGAGCAGTTCTTC
CAWSPSGGDNEQFF
>TRBV19|.|TRBD1|TRBJ2-5
TGTGCCAGTAGTATGCCGACAGGGGGCATCGAGACCCAGTACTTC
CASSMPTGGIETQYF
>TRBV11-2|.|TRBD2|TRBJ2-7
TGTGCCAGCAGCCCCTCTAGCGGGAGTAGGAACGAGCAGTACTTC
CASSPSSGSRNEQYF
>TRBV7-2|medium-sized|.|TRBJ2-1
TGTGCCAGCAGCTTAGCTGCTAGCCGATACAATGAGCAGTTCTTC
CASSLAASRYNEQFF
>TRBV29-1|.|TRBD2|TRBJ2-7
TGCAGCGTTGATAGGTTAACTAGCGGGCACTACGAGCAGTACTTC
CSVDRLTSGHYEQYF
>TRBV11-2|.|TRBD1|TRBJ2-5
TGTGCCAGCAGCTACGGGACAGGGGTCGAGACCCAGTACTTC
CASSYGTGVETQYF